The source of this TCR beta chain is a study of blood T cell repertoires in COVID-19. Measured with immunoSEQ multiplex PCR; TCRdb has only the in-frame clones, and not every one. The table lists about 280,000 clones, around 90% of them singletons, with 6% to 6.5% in the top ten. This clone appeared a single time. The CDR3 extends over 11 amino acids. V was shortened by 11 bases and J by 2 bases, with 9 bases between the two germline ends. Germline CDR1 reads MDHEN; CDR2 reads SYDVKM. The TCR was taken from a middle-aged woman who had recovered from COVID-19. The chain couples TRBV28 to TRBJ1-2; D not certain. Input material: PBMCs or T cells enriched from blood (not recorded which). DNA of the CDR3: TGTGCCTCTCAAGCAAACTATGGCTACACCTTC. Amino acid sequence: CASQANYGYTF.